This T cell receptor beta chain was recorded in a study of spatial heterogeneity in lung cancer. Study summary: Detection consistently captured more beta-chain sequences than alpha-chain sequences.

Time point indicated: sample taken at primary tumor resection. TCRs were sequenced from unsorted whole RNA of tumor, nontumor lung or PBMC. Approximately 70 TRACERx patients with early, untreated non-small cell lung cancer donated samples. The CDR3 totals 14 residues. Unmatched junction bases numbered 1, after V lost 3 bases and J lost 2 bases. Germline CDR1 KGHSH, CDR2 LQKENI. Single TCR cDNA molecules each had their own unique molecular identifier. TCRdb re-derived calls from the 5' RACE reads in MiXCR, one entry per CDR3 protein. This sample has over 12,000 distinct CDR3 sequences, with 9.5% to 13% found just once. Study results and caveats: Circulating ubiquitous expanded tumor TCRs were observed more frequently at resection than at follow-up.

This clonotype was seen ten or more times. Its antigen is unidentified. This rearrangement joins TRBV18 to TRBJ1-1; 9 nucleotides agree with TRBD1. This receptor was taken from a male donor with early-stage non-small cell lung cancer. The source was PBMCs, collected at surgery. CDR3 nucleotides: TGTGCCAGCTCACCGGACAGGGGAAACACTGAAGCTTTCTTT. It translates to CASSPDRGNTEAFF.